One sample yielded the 9 T cell receptor beta chains listed below, sequenced in a study of blood T cells in healthy people across ages (dated by TCRdb to the mid-2010s). The library was prepared using 5' RACE. The instrument given in TCRdb is Illumina HiSeq 2500. A second roughly 7 to 11 cycle PCR used a sample-barcoded 5' primer and a J-beta primer mix. The raw public data were reprocessed by TCRdb itself: fastp quality trimming at Q25, MiXCR clonotype calling, in-frame beta chains only. Rows with one shared CDR3 protein collapse into an entry with the most common genes and DNA. This sample holds around 800,000 distinct CDR3 sequences; approximately 24% were observed only once. The ten largest clones add up to approximately 2.9% of the sample. This sample was also put to use in a study of T cells of mothers and their children.

Sequenced input: blood. Every receptor here comes from a boy between 10 and 17 years old in good health.

The V and J genes are TRBV3-1 and TRBJ2-5, with 8 bases aligning to TRBD2. V lost 4 bases and J lost 0; bases outside the gene matches: 7. Germline CDR1 LGHDT, CDR2 YNNKEL (reference sequence). The CDR3 has 16 residues. Written as DNA, the CDR3 is TGTGCCAGCAGCCCCGGATGGCGGGGGGACCAAGAGACCCAGTACTTC. This gives the protein CASSPGWRGDQETQYF.

This clonotype was seen only a few times. The V call is TRBV20-1, the J call TRBJ2-5, with TRBD2 as a possible D gene (6 bases). CDR3 length equals 13 residues. The V and J ends lost 7 bases and 1 base respectively, with 13 bases between them. Germline CDR1 and CDR2: DFQATT and SNEGSKA (reference sequence). This chain's CDR3 is CSVGLTTQETQYF. In nucleotides, the CDR3 is TGCAGTGTTGGACTAACCACCCAAGAGACCCAGTACTTC.

This chain joins TRBV24-1 and TRBJ2-1; the D gene is possibly TRBD2 (5 bases). Germline CDR1 is KGHDR and CDR2 is SFDVKD. Trimming stripped 0 bases from V and 5 bases from J, with 7 bases between. The CDR3 has 14 amino acids. Here the CDR3 reads CATSDLDSDNEQFF. DNA for the CDR3: TGTGCCACCAGTGATTTGGATAGCGACAATGAGCAGTTCTTC.

V is TRBV6-2 or TRBV6-3 and J is TRBJ1-2, with D possibly matching TRBD1 (5 bases). CDR1 is MNHEY, CDR2 SVGEGT, per germline. With 6 bases removed from V and 0 bases from J, the gap between germline ends came to 14 bases. The CDR3 covers 15 residues. The CDR3 nucleotides are TGTGCCAGCAGCATCACACCGACAGCTAACTATGGCTACACCTTC. Protein: CASSITPTANYGYTF.

In this sample, this clonotype turned up a few times. CDR3 residues: CASSESRKAMNTEAFF. The CDR3 DNA reads TGCGCCAGCAGTGAGTCGAGGAAGGCGATGAACACTGAAGCTTTCTTT. The chain has TRBV10-1 and TRBJ1-1, with D unclear. The CDR3 contains 16 residues. Trimming removed 0 bases at V and 0 bases at J, with 11 bases between. CDR1 is WNHNN, CDR2 SYGVQD, per germline (reference sequence).

This clonotype was observed a few times. The V gene is TRBV6-6, the J gene TRBJ2-1, with 7 nucleotides matching TRBD1. The germline V gene has CDR1 MNHNY and CDR2 SVGAGI (reference sequence). V shed 4 bases and J 3 bases; nucleotides not matched to a gene: 6. CDR3 length: 15 amino acids. As DNA, the CDR3 is TGTGCCAGCAGTTTAGTGGGACAGAACTACAATGAGCAGTTCTTC. Translating gives CASSLVGQNYNEQFF.

The V call is TRBV11-2, the J call TRBJ1-4; tentatively, D is TRBD1 (6 bases). V dropped 2 bases and J dropped 8 bases, with 15 bases sitting between them. The CDR3 sequence is 15 residues long. CDR1 SGHAT and CDR2 FQNNGV come from the germline V gene. The CDR3 is CASSLRPQGQEKLFF. The CDR3 DNA is TGTGCCAGCAGCTTAAGACCACAGGGTCAAGAAAAACTGTTTTTT.

The gene calls are TRBV24-1 and TRBJ1-2; no clear D gene. V was cut by 1 base and J by 8 bases, with 13 bases left in between. The germline V gene encodes CDR1 KGHDR and CDR2 SFDVKD. The CDR3 runs to 14 residues. The CDR3 DNA follows: TGTGCCACCAGTGATTTTCGAGGGATGAGCGGCTACACCTTC. Its protein product is CATSDFRGMSGYTF.

This clonotype turned up a few times. The chain joins TRBV9 to TRBJ2-5; D not resolved. V was pared by 0 bases and J by 5 bases, with 17 bases between. This CDR3 contains 16 residues. CDR1 is SGDLS and CDR2 is YYNGEE in the germline V gene. CDR3 loop: CASSVGPPLGSETQYF. DNA for the CDR3: TGTGCCAGCAGCGTAGGGCCCCCTCTTGGGTCGGAGACCCAGTACTTC.